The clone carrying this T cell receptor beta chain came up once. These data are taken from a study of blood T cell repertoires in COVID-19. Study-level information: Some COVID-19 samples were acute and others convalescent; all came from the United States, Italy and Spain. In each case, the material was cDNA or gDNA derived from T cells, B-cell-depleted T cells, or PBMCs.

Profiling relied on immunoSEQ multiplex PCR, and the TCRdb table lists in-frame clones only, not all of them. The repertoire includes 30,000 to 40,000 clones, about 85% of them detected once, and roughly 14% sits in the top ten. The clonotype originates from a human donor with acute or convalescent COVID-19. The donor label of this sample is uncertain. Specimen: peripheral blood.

The CDR3 nucleotides read TGCGCCAGCAGCCAAGCGGGAAAGGAGAATGAGCAGTTCTTC. Protein sequence: CASSQAGKENEQFF. The gene calls are TRBV4-1 and TRBJ2-1, with TRBD2 as a possible D gene (5 bases). Trimming shortened V by 1 base and J by 7 bases, and 11 bases separated the two germline ends. Germline CDR1 is MGHRA and CDR2 is YSYEKL. The CDR3 length is 14 residues.